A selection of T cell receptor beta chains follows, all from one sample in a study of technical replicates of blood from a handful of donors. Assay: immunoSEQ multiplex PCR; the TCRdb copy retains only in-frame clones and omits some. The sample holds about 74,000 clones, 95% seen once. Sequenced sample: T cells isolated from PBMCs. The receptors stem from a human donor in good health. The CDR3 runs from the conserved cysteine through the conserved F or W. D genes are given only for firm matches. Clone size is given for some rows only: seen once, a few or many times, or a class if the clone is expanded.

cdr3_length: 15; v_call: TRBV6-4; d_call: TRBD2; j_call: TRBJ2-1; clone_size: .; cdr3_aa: CASSDQTSGVDEQFF; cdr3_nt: TGTGCCAGCAGTGACCAGACTAGCGGGGTCGATGAGCAGTTCTTC
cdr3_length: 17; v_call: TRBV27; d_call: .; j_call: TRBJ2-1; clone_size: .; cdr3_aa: CASSLRATRRVYNEQFF; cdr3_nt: TGTGCCAGCAGTTTACGAGCGACTAGGAGAGTCTACAATGAGCAGTTCTTC
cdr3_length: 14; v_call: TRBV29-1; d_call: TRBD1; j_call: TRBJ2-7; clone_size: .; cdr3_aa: CSVADRGQGYEQYF; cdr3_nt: TGCAGCGTCGCCGACAGGGGACAGGGGTACGAGCAGTACTTC
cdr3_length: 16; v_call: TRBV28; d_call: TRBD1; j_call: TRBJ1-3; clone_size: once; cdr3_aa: CASRNRDRDSGNTIYF; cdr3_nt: TGTGCCAGCAGGAACCGGGACAGGGACTCTGGAAACACCATATATTTT
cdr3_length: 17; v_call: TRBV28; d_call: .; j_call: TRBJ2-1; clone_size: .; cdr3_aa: CASSAPGVRSSYNEQFF; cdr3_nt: TGTGCCAGCAGTGCCCCGGGAGTTCGTAGCTCCTACAATGAGCAGTTCTTC
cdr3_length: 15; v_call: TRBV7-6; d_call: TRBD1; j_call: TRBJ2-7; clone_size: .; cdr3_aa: CASSFAGTGPYEQYF; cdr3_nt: TGTGCCAGCAGCTTTGCCGGGACAGGGCCCTACGAGCAGTACTTC
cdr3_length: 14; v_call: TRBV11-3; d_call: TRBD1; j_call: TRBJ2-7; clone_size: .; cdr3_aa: CASSLDRVTYEQYF; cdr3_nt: TGTGCCAGCAGCTTGGACAGGGTTACCTACGAGCAGTACTTC
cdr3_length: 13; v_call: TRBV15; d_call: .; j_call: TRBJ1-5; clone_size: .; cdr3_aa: CATSRAGNQPQHF; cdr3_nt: TGTGCCACCAGCAGAGCGGGGAATCAGCCCCAGCATTTT
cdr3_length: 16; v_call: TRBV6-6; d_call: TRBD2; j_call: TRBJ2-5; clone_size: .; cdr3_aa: CASSYVSGSYQETQYF; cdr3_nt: TGTGCCAGCAGTTACGTTAGCGGGAGCTACCAAGAGACCCAGTACTTC
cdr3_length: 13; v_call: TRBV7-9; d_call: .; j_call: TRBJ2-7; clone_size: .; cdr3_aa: CASSEERWHEQYF; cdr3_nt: TGTGCCAGCAGCGAGGAGCGTTGGCACGAGCAGTACTTC
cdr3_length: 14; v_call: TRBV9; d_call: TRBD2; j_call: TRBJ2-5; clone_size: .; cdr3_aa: CASSVGGGTETQYF; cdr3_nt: TGTGCCAGCAGCGTCGGGGGGGGGACGGAGACCCAGTACTTC
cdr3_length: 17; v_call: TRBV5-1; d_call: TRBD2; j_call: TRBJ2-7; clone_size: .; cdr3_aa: CASSRTGSSGRYGEQYF; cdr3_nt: TGCGCCAGCAGCAGAACGGGGTCTAGCGGGAGGTACGGCGAGCAGTACTTC
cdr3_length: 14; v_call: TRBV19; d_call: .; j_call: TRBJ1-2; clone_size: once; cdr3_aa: CASSSIQGVGGYTF; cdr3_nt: TGTGCCAGTAGTAGCATACAGGGAGTCGGCGGCTACACCTTC
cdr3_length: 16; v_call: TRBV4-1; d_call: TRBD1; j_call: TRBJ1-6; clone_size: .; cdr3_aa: CASSHLSQGVNSPLHF; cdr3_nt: TGCGCCAGCAGCCACCTCTCCCAGGGGGTTAATTCACCCCTCCACTTT
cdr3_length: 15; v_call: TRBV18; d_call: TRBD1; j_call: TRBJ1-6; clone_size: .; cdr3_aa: CASSRDSLSNSPLHF; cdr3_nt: TGTGCCAGCTCACGGGACAGCTTATCGAATTCACCCCTCCACTTT
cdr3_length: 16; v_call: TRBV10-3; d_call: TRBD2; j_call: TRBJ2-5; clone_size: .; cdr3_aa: CAISESLYGGKETQYF; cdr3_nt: TGTGCCATCAGTGAGTCTCTGTACGGGGGGAAAGAGACCCAGTACTTC
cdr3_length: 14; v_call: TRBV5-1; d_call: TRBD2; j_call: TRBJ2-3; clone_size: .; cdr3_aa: CASRLAESTDTQYF; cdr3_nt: TGCGCCAGCAGACTAGCGGAAAGCACAGATACGCAGTATTTT
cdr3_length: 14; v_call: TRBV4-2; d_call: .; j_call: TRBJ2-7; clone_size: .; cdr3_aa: CASSQEDSGNEQYF; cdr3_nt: TGTGCCAGCAGCCAAGAAGACTCGGGGAACGAGCAGTACTTC
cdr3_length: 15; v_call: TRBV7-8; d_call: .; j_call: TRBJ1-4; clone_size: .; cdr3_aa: CASSLAFQGNEKLFF; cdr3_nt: TGTGCCAGCAGCTTAGCGTTTCAGGGTAATGAAAAACTGTTTTTT
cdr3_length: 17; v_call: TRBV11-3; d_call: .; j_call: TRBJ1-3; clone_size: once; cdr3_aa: CASSLPSMVGDGNTIYF; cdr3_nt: TGTGCCAGCAGCTTACCCTCGATGGTGGGCGATGGAAACACCATATATTTT
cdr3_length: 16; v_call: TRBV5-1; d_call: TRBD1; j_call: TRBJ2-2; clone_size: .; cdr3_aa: CASSPIGTGGLGELFF; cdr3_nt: TGCGCCAGCAGCCCTATAGGGACAGGGGGCCTCGGGGAGCTGTTTTTT
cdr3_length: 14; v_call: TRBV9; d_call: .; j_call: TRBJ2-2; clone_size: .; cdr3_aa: CASSEEGFPGELFF; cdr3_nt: TGTGCCAGCAGTGAGGAGGGATTCCCCGGGGAGCTGTTTTTT
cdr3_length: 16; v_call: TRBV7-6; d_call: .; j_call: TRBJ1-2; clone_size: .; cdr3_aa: CASSRIPGGVGYGYTF; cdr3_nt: TGTGCCAGCAGCCGTATCCCGGGGGGCGTTGGCTATGGCTACACCTTC
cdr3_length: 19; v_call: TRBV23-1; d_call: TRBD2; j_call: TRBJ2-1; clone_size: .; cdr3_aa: CASSPRKLTGAAGGGEQFF; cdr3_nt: TGCGCCAGCAGCCCTCGGAAATTGACGGGGGCAGCGGGAGGGGGTGAGCAGTTCTTC
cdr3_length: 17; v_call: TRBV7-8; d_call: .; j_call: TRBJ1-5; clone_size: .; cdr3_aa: CASSTQVPAGNNQPQHF; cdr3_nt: TGTGCCAGCAGCACCCAGGTACCGGCAGGGAACAATCAGCCCCAGCATTTT
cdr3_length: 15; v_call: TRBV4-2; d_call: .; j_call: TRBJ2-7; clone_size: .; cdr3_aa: CASSQAILGAYEQYF; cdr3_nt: TGTGCCAGCAGCCAAGCAATTTTGGGAGCCTACGAGCAGTACTTC